Below are 23 T cell receptor beta chains sequenced from a single sample in a study of shared clonotypes between healthy human individuals. Produced via immunoSEQ multiplex PCR; TCRdb's table is partial and in-frame only. The top ten hold approximately 0.13% of the sample, which has about 2 million clones, 85% to 95% seen once. Material: naive CD4+ T cells sorted from blood. The subset: CD45RA+ positively selected. All receptors derive from a man between 18 and 35 years old in good health.

CDR3 sequence (DNA): TGCAGCGTTGAACAGGGGACCACGGCGCAGTTCTTC. The encoded protein is CSVEQGTTAQFF. The chain joins TRBV29-1 to TRBJ2-1, with D possibly TRBD1 on 6 matching bases. The CDR3 spans 12 residues. Germline lookup yields CDR1 SQVTM and CDR2 ANQGSEA. Trimming removed 2 bases at V and 12 bases at J, with 14 bases between.

The V gene is TRBV5-6, the J gene TRBJ1-6; D is undetermined. The CDR3 is made up of 14 amino acids. Trimming took 1 base from V and 3 from J, leaving 5 bases between them. The germline CDR1 and CDR2 sequences are SGHDT and YYEEEE. The CDR3 region is CASSLYSYNSPLHF. As DNA, the CDR3 is TGTGCCAGCAGCTTGTACAGCTATAATTCACCCCTCCACTTT.

This sequence joins TRBV7-9 and TRBJ1-6, with no clear D. This CDR3 comprises 14 residues. Germline CDR1 SEHNR, CDR2 FQNEAQ (reference sequence). Trimming removed 5 bases at V and 6 bases at J, with 11 bases between. The chain's CDR3 is CASSPDGSNSPLHF. The CDR3 DNA reads as TGTGCCAGCAGCCCGGACGGGAGTAATTCACCCCTCCACTTT.

This chain joins TRBV30 and TRBJ1-2; no firm D call. Germline V gene data show CDR1 as GTSNPN and CDR2 as SVGIG (reference sequence). V was pared by 4 bases and J by 3 bases, with 15 bases between. The CDR3 has 14 amino acids. CDR3: CAWIKQIHDYGYTF. Here the CDR3 DNA reads TGTGCCTGGATTAAACAGATCCACGACTATGGCTACACCTTC.

This clone was recorded once. This chain links TRBV29-1 with TRBJ2-7; D uncertain. Trimming left V 3 bases short and J 6 bases short, with 12 bases between. The CDR3 has 12 amino acids. Germline V gene sequence: CDR1 SQVTM, CDR2 ANQGSEA. The CDR3 loop is CSVEANALEQYF. The CDR3 DNA reads TGCAGCGTTGAGGCAAATGCCCTCGAGCAGTACTTC.

A note on this clone: Other DNA sequences in the sample encode the same CDR3. The chain uses TRBV28 and TRBJ2-7; unclear D gene. The CDR3 extends over 13 amino acids. Trimming removed 3 bases from V and 1 base from J, with 7 bases in between. CDR1 is MDHEN, CDR2 SYDVKM, per germline. The CDR3: CASSFLDSYEQYF. Written as DNA, the CDR3 is TGTGCCAGCAGTTTCTTAGATTCCTACGAGCAGTACTTC.

CDR3 sequence reads: CAWASGNEQFF. DNA for the CDR3: TGTGCCTGGGCTAGCGGCAATGAGCAGTTCTTC. J is TRBJ2-1 and V is TRBV30; 7 positions match TRBD2. CDR1 is GTSNPN and CDR2 is SVGIG in the germline V gene (reference sequence). The J segment lost 6 bases and the V segment lost 5 bases, leaving 1 base of the junction unmatched. The CDR3 runs 11 residues.

The chain recombines TRBV30 with TRBJ2-7; TRBD1 might be the D (6 bases). Trimming stripped 8 bases from V and 3 bases from J, with 20 bases between. This CDR3 contains 14 residues. In germline, CDR1 is GTSNPN, CDR2 SVGIG (reference sequence). CDR3 amino acids: CAQSSGKQGYEQYF. The CDR3 DNA reads TGTGCCCAATCGTCCGGGAAACAGGGCTACGAGCAGTACTTC. The full variable domain, rest sourced from reference TRBV30 and TRBJ2-7, is SQTIHQWPATLVQPVGSPLSLECTVEGTSNPNLYWYRQAAGRGLQLLFYSVGIGQISSEVPQNLSASRPQDRQFILSSKKLLLSDSGFYLCAQSSGKQGYEQYFGPGTRLTVT.

This rearrangement joins TRBV27 to TRBJ2-3; 8 nucleotides align to TRBD2. V lost 2 bases and J lost 2; bases outside the gene matches: 6. The CDR3 has 16 amino acids. CDR1 and CDR2 from the germline V gene are MNHEY and SMNVEV (reference sequence). CDR3 nucleotides: TGTGCCAGCAGTTTAAATGCGGGAGGACTCACAGATACGCAGTATTTT. As protein: CASSLNAGGLTDTQYF.

This sequence joins TRBV6-6 and TRBJ2-1; no firm D call. The V and J ends lost 3 bases and 3 bases respectively, with 3 bases between them. The germline gives CDR1 MNHNY, CDR2 SVGAGI (reference sequence). The CDR3 contains 12 residues. CDR3 DNA: TGTGCCAGCAGTTATGACTACAATGAGCAGTTCTTC. Protein sequence: CASSYDYNEQFF.

The chain joins TRBV7-8 to TRBJ1-5, with TRBD1 matching over 12 bases. Germline values: CDR1 SGHVS, CDR2 FQNEAQ. The CDR3 consists of 17 residues. V shed 5 bases and J 4 bases; nucleotides not matched to a gene: 9. The CDR3 DNA reads as TGTGCCAGCAGCCTGGGACAGGGGGCTATCCCAAATCAGCCCCAGCATTTT. As protein: CASSLGQGAIPNQPQHF.

The rearrangement links TRBV6-5 to TRBJ2-5; perhaps TRBD1 as D (5 bases). V lost 2 bases to trimming and J lost 2 bases, with 9 bases between them. From germline, CDR1 is MNHEY and CDR2 SVGAGI. This CDR3 region has 14 residues. The CDR3 sequence is CASSYRGIQETQYF. The CDR3 nucleotides are TGTGCCAGCAGTTACAGGGGAATTCAAGAGACCCAGTACTTC.

The V call is TRBV27, the J call TRBJ1-3, with D tentatively TRBD1 (6 bases). V lost 6 bases to trimming and J lost 4 bases, with 13 bases between them. The CDR3 totals 14 residues. CDR1 and CDR2 (germline): MNHEY, SMNVEV (reference sequence). CDR3 residues: CASRQGFSGNTIYF. The CDR3 coding sequence is TGTGCCAGCAGGCAGGGGTTCTCCGGAAACACCATATATTTT.

This clone was recorded only once. The chain has TRBV6-6 and TRBJ2-1, with 10 positions matching TRBD2. The CDR3 loop spans 16 amino acids. Germline CDR1 and CDR2: MNHNY and SVGAGI (reference sequence). After removal of 2 bases from V and 5 bases from J, the junction contained 6 bases not matched to a gene. CDR3 protein: CASSYHPSGSDNEQFF. The CDR3 DNA sequence: TGTGCCAGCAGTTACCATCCTAGCGGGAGTGACAATGAGCAGTTCTTC.

The CDR3, as DNA: TGTGCCAGTATGCCCGCGGGGGGGCCGACAGATACGCAGTATTTT. This sequence encodes CASMPAGGPTDTQYF. V gene TRBV28 combines with J gene TRBJ2-3; 9 bases are a match to TRBD2. Germline V lookup: CDR1 MDHEN, CDR2 SYDVKM. The CDR3 length is 15 residues. The junction had 10 bases not matched to a gene; V was cut back by 9 bases and J by 3 bases.

The rearrangement links TRBV2 to TRBJ2-1; D uncertain. This CDR3 comprises 11 residues. V lost 8 bases, J lost 8 bases, and 10 bases lay in between. CDR1 is SNHLY and CDR2 is FYNNEI in the germline V gene. The CDR3 sequence: CASREFDEQFF. The CDR3 DNA reads as TGTGCCAGCCGCGAGTTCGATGAGCAGTTCTTC.

The rearrangement uses TRBV6-5 and TRBJ2-3; TRBD2 aligns across 7 bases. This CDR3 region has 16 residues. V gave up 4 bases and J gave up 0 bases; unmatched junction bases: 7. Germline V gene lookup returns CDR1 MNHEY and CDR2 SVGAGI. The CDR3 DNA reads as TGTGCCAGCAGTTTGACTAGCAGTTCTAGCACAGATACGCAGTATTTT. This translates into CASSLTSSSSTDTQYF.

The V call is TRBV2, the J call TRBJ2-1; a possible D gene is TRBD2 (6 bases). The CDR3 has 16 amino acids. Per germline, CDR1 SNHLY and CDR2 FYNNEI. V lost 3 bases and J lost 6, with 18 bases in between. The CDR3, as DNA: TGTGCCAGCAGTGAGCCTGGGGGGAAGGAGCTCAATGAGCAGTTCTTC. This translates into CASSEPGGKELNEQFF.

The CDR3 reads CASSMGGPTYEQYF. In nucleotides, the CDR3 is TGTGCCAGTAGTATGGGGGGGCCCACCTACGAGCAGTACTTC. The chain carries TRBV19 and TRBJ2-7, with D tentatively TRBD2 (7 bases). There are 14 residues in the CDR3. Germline CDR1 LNHDA, CDR2 SQIVND (reference sequence). Trimming removed 3 bases from V and 2 bases from J, with 11 bases in between.

V gene TRBV6-5 combines with J gene TRBJ2-2; D is uncertain. CDR1 is MNHEY, CDR2 SVGAGI, per germline. The CDR3 totals 14 residues. V shed 2 bases and J shed 2 bases, with 6 bases lying between them. The CDR3 nucleotides are TGTGCCAGCAGTTACCTATTTAACACCGGGGAGCTGTTTTTT. Encoded protein: CASSYLFNTGELFF.

This chain joins TRBV27 and TRBJ1-1; a weak D match, TRBD1 (6 bases). V was cut by 8 bases and J by 1 base, with 14 bases left in between. There are 14 residues in the CDR3. The germline gives CDR1 MNHEY, CDR2 SMNVEV (reference sequence). The CDR3 bases are TGTGCCAGCCGTTCTTGGACAGCGAACACTGAAGCTTTCTTT. As protein: CASRSWTANTEAFF.

CDR3 sequence (DNA): TGTGCCAGCAGTTTATGGAACGAGCAGTACTTC. Residues: CASSLWNEQYF. The chain is built from TRBV28 and TRBJ2-7; D gene ambiguous. Trimming took 0 bases from V and 5 from J, leaving 2 bases between them. The CDR3 is 11 residues long. Germline V gives CDR1 MDHEN, CDR2 SYDVKM. The variable domain in full, completed from reference TRBV28 and TRBJ2-7, reads DVKVTQSSRYLVKRTGEKVFLECVQDMDHENMFWYRQDPGLGLRLIYFSYDVKMKEKGDIPEGYSVSREKKERFSLILESASTNQTSMYLCASSLWNEQYFGPGTRLTVT.

The V and J genes are TRBV11-2 and TRBJ2-1; 12 nucleotides line up with TRBD1. The germline CDR1 and CDR2 sequences are SGHAT and FQNNGV. CDR3 length equals 17 residues. J was trimmed by 7 bases and V by 7 bases; bases with no gene match: 14. DNA for the CDR3: TGTGCCAGCACTCATAGCACGGGACAGGGGGCAAGGAATGAGCAGTTCTTC. Its translation is CASTHSTGQGARNEQFF.